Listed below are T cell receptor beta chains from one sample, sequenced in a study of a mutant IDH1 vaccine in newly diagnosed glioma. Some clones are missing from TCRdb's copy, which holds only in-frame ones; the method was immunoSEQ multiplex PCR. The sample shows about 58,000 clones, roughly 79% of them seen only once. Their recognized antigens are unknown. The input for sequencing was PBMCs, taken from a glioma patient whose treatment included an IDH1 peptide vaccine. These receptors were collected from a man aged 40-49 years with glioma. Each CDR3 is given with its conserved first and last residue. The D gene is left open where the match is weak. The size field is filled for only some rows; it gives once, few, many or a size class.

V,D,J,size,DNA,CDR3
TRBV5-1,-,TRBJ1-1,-,TGCGCCAGCCGATTCGACATGAACACTGAAGCTTTCTTT,CASRFDMNTEAFF
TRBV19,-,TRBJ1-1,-,TGTGCCAGTAGTATGGGCTCAGGGTGGGCTGAAGCTTTCTTT,CASSMGSGWAEAFF
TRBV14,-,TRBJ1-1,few,TGTGCCAGCAGCCAGCAGTCGAACACTGAAGCTTTCTTT,CASSQQSNTEAFF
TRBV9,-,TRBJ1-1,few,TGTGCCAGCAGCCCAACAGGCGGGGGGAGGAACACTGAAGCTTTCTTT,CASSPTGGGRNTEAFF
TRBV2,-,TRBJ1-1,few,TGTGCCAGCAGTGAACGGGGCAAGAACACTGAAGCTTTCTTT,CASSERGKNTEAFF
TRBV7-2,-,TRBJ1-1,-,TGTGCCAGCAGCCCGGCGGGGGGGCAGGACACTGAAGCTTTCTTT,CASSPAGGQDTEAFF
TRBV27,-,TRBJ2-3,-,TGTGCCAGCAGTTGGGACGTCTCTAGCACAGATACGCAGTATTTT,CASSWDVSSTDTQYF
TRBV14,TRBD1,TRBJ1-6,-,TGTGCCAGCAGCCTTGGACAGGGGTGGTATTCACCCCTCCACTTT,CASSLGQGWYSPLHF
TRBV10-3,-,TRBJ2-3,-,TGTGCCATCAGGCCGAGTAGCACAGATACGCAGTATTTT,CAIRPSSTDTQYF
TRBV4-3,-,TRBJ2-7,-,TGCGCCAGCAGCCAAGACAGGGTAGGGACCTACGAGCAGTACTTC,CASSQDRVGTYEQYF
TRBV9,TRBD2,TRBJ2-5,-,TGTGCCAGCAGCGTAGGCCCTAGCGGAGTGGGTATAGAGACCCAGTACTTC,CASSVGPSGVGIETQYF
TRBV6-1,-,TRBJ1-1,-,TGTGCCAGCAGTGAAAATGGTGGGTACACTGAAGCTTTCTTT,CASSENGGYTEAFF
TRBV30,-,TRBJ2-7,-,TGTGCCTGGAGTGTACATCGCGGGTCCGCGGGGTCCACCTACGAGCAGTACTTC,CAWSVHRGSAGSTYEQYF
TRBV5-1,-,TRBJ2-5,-,TGCGCCAGCAGCTTCGAAGACCAAGAGACCCAGTACTTC,CASSFEDQETQYF
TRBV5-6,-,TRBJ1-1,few,TGTGCCAGCAGCCCTAGGGGGAAGAGTGAAGCTTTCTTT,CASSPRGKSEAFF
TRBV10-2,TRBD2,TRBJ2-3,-,TGCGCCAGCAGTCAACTAGCGGTGCTCACAGATACGCAGTATTTT,CASSQLAVLTDTQYF
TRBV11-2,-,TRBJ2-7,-,TGTGCCAGCAGCTTAGATCCCAGCTACGAGCAGTACTTC,CASSLDPSYEQYF
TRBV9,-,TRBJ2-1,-,TGTGCCAGCAGCGTAGCCCCTAGCTCCTACAATGAGCAGTTCTTC,CASSVAPSSYNEQFF
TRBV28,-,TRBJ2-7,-,TGTGCCAGCAGTCCCCTCCCCCGAACGGTACACGACGAGCAGTACTTC,CASSPLPRTVHDEQYF
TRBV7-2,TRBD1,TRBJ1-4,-,TGTGCCAGCAGCGACCAAGGACAGGTCGGAGAAAAACTGTTTTTT,CASSDQGQVGEKLFF
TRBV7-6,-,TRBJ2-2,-,TGTGCCAGCAGCCCCACGGGAGAATGGCCCGGGGAGCTGTTTTTT,CASSPTGEWPGELFF
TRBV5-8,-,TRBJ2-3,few,TGTGCCAGCAGCGCCTTCAGGGCGTCAGATACGCAGTATTTT,CASSAFRASDTQYF
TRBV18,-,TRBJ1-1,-,TGTGCCAGCTCACCATCACGGAGTCGAGGCACTGAAGCTTTCTTT,CASSPSRSRGTEAFF
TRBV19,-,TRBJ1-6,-,TGTGCCAGTAGTATTCCACCGGGCGGTTCACCCCTCCACTTT,CASSIPPGGSPLHF
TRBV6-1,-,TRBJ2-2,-,TGTGCCAGCAGTGAGCAGGGGCTGAACACCGGGGAGCTGTTTTTT,CASSEQGLNTGELFF
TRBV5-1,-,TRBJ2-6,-,TGCGCCAGCAGCTTGGAAGTGGGTGGGGCCAACGTCCTGACTTTC,CASSLEVGGANVLTF
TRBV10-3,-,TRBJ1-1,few,TGTGCCATCAGTACGGGACAAATGAACACTGAAGCTTTCTTT,CAISTGQMNTEAFF
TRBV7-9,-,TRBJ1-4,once,TGTGCCAGCAGCTTACGGGTTCCGTATGAAAAACTGTTTTTT,CASSLRVPYEKLFF
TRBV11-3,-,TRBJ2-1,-,TGTGCCAGCAGCTTAGGAGGTGCTTTATCCTACAATGAGCAGTTCTTC,CASSLGGALSYNEQFF
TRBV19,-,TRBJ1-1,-,TGTGCCAGTAGTTTTCTGGGGGCAGGGCCGAACACTGAAGCTTTCTTT,CASSFLGAGPNTEAFF
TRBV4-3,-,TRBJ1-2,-,TGCGCCAGCAGCCAAGATCGGAGGGCTAACTATGGCTACACCTTC,CASSQDRRANYGYTF
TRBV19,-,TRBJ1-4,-,TGTGCCAGTAGTAGCAACGGTGGTGAAAAACTGTTTTTT,CASSSNGGEKLFF
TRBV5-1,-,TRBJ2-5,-,TGCGCCAGCAGCTTGTCGGGGGCCAACCAAGAGACCCAGTACTTC,CASSLSGANQETQYF
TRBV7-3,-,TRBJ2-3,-,TGTGCCAGCAGCTCCATAGGGGGAACAGATACGCAGTATTTT,CASSSIGGTDTQYF
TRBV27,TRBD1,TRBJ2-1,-,TGTGCCAGCAGTTTAAGGTGGAGTACAGGGGGCGGGAATGAGCAGTTCTTC,CASSLRWSTGGGNEQFF
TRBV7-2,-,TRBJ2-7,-,TGTGCCAGCAGCACCCCACGGTCGGCCCCCTCCTACGAGCAGTACTTC,CASSTPRSAPSYEQYF
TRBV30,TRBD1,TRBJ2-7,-,TGTGCCTGGAAGCCGACAGGGGACTACGAGCAGTACTTC,CAWKPTGDYEQYF
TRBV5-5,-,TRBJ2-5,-,TGTGCCAGCAGCTTTAGGGTTGGCAGCCAAGAGACCCAGTACTTC,CASSFRVGSQETQYF
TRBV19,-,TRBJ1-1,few,TGTGCCAGTAGTCCGACACCCTTCGGAGCTTTCTTT,CASSPTPFGAFF
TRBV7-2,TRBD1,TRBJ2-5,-,TGTGCCAGCAGCTACCGGACAGGGGGAGAGACCCAGTACTTC,CASSYRTGGETQYF
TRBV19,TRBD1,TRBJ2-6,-,TGTGCCAGTAGTCCGACAGGGGCGGGCGGGGCCAACGTCCTGACTTTC,CASSPTGAGGANVLTF
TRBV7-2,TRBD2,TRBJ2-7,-,TGTGCCAGCACCCAGGGACGGGGGGCCTACGAGCAGTACTTC,CASTQGRGAYEQYF
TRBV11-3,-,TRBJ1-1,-,TGTGCCAGCAGCTCGTGGGAAGAAGCTTTCTTT,CASSSWEEAFF
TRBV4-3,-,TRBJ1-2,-,TGCGCCAGCAGCCAAGATGACGGGCTCGGCTACACCTTC,CASSQDDGLGYTF
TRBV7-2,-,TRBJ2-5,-,TGTGCCAGCACCCCGGGCGGCGGTCAAGAGACCCAGTACTTC,CASTPGGGQETQYF
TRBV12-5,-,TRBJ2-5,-,TGTGCTAGTGGTTTGGTCGGAGGCGACGGGACCCAGTACTTC,CASGLVGGDGTQYF
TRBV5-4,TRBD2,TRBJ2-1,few,TGTGCCAGCAGACCTCCGGGACTAGTCTTGGGGAGTGAGCAGTTCTTC,CASRPPGLVLGSEQFF
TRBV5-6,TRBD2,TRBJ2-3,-,TGTGCCAGCAGCTTAGAAGCGGGGGCCCTCACAGATACGCAGTATTTT,CASSLEAGALTDTQYF
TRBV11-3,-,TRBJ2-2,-,TGTGCCAGCAGCCATAGTCGAGGTAGCGGTAAAGTCGGGGAGCTGTTTTTT,CASSHSRGSGKVGELFF
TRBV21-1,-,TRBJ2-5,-,TGTGCCAGCAGCACCTGGGACACCTCCGGGGAGACCCAGTACTTC,CASSTWDTSGETQYF
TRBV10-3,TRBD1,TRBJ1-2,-,TGTGCCATCAGTGAGCCGGACAGGATCTATGGCTACACCTTC,CAISEPDRIYGYTF
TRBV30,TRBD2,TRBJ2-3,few,TGTGCCTGGATTGTAGCGGGGGGCCGGACAGATACGCAGTATTTT,CAWIVAGGRTDTQYF
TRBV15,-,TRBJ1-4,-,TGTGCCACCTCCAGGCCAGGGGTCGGAGAAAAACTGTTTTTT,CATSRPGVGEKLFF
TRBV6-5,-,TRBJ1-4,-,TGTGCCAGCAGTTACCTCCGCGAAAAGGTTGAAAAACTGTTTTTT,CASSYLREKVEKLFF
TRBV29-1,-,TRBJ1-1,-,TGCAGCGTTGAAGGGCGGATGAACACTGAAGCTTTCTTT,CSVEGRMNTEAFF
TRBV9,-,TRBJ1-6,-,TGTGCCAGCAGCGCCGAGGCCTTGGCAGGATATAATTCACCCCTCCACTTT,CASSAEALAGYNSPLHF
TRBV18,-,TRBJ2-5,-,TGTGCCAGCTCACTAGCCGGGACGGAGGTACGGACCCAGTACTTC,CASSLAGTEVRTQYF
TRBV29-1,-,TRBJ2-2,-,TGCAGCGTTGAAGGCCCAAGCTTACAGGCTGCCACCGGGGAGCTGTTTTTT,CSVEGPSLQAATGELFF